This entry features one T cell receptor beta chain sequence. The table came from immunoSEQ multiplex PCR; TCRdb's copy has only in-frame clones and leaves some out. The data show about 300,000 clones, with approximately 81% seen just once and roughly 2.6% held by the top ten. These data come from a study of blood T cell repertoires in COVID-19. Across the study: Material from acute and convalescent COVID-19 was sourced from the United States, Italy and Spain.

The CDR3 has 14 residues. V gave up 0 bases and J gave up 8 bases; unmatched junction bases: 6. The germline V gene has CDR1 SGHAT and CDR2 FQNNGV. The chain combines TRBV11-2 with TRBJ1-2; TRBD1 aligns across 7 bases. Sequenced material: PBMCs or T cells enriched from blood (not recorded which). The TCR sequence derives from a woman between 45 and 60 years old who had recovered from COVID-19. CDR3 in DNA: TGTGCCAGCAGCTTAGAGTCAGGGGGTGGAGGCTACACCTTC. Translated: CASSLESGGGGYTF.